The 12 T cell receptor beta chains reported below all come from one sample, sequenced in a study of human T cells and chemical hapten exposure. Stated time point: pre-sensitization, week 0. Treatment noted: therapeutic diphenylcyclopropenone sensitization with weekly scalp DPC. TCRdb re-called the RACE reads with MiXCR, one entry per CDR3 protein. The table records under 400,000 distinct CDR3 sequences, approximately 5% of them present only once. The sample in question was whole blood, obtained in connection with sensitization to the hapten diphenylcyclopropenone (DPC). These receptors were collected from a woman in her 50s with alopecia areata. Some clones in this sample may be carry-over from other donors' samples.

This clonotype was seen repeatedly, ten times or more. V is TRBV28 and J is TRBJ1-6, with TRBD1 matching 9 bases. Per germline, CDR1 MDHEN and CDR2 SYDVKM. V dropped 2 bases and J dropped 9; count of bases not matched to a gene: 2. The CDR3 totals 14 residues. The CDR3: CASSLTGGVSPLHF. In nucleotides, the CDR3 is TGTGCCAGCAGTTTAACAGGGGGCGTTTCACCCCTCCACTTT.

This chain joins TRBV20-1 and TRBJ2-3; 9 positions agree with TRBD2. The V segment lost 3 bases and the J segment 2 bases; nucleotides outside the gene matches: 6. Germline CDR1 and CDR2: DFQATT and SNEGSKA (reference sequence). The CDR3 runs 15 residues. In DNA form, the CDR3 reads TGCAGTGCTAGGAAGTCTAGCGGGGCCACAGATACGCAGTATTTT. Its translation: CSARKSSGATDTQYF.

V usage is TRBV20-1 and J usage is TRBJ1-2, with TRBD1 matching 10 bases. The germline gives CDR1 DFQATT, CDR2 SNEGSKA (reference sequence). Losses at the gene ends were 6 bases for V and 6 bases for J; bases not matched to a gene: 7. The CDR3 sequence is 13 residues long. The CDR3 DNA follows: TGCAGTGCCCCGGACAGGGGGATTCATGGCTACACCTTC. Its protein product is CSAPDRGIHGYTF.

The table lists this clonotype with many counts. The DNA for the CDR3 is TGCAGCGTTGATCGGGGGGGAAGGAGCACAGATACGCAGTATTTT. Encoded protein: CSVDRGGRSTDTQYF. The chain combines TRBV29-1 with TRBJ2-3, with TRBD2 identical over 8 bases. Germline assignment: CDR1 SQVTM and CDR2 ANQGSEA. The CDR3 is 15 amino acids. The V segment lost 3 bases and the J segment 0 bases; nucleotides outside the gene matches: 5.

This clonotype was found a few times. The rearrangement links TRBV13 to TRBJ2-1; a weak D match, TRBD2 (7 bases). Germline V gives CDR1 PRHDT, CDR2 FYEKMQ (reference sequence). The CDR3 totals 14 residues. The V end was cut by 2 bases, the J end by 5 bases, with 10 bases between. CDR3 region: CASSLWGGNNEQFF. Here the CDR3 DNA reads TGTGCCAGCAGCTTATGGGGGGGCAACAATGAGCAGTTCTTC.

This clonotype was recorded many times. The J gene is TRBJ1-2, the V gene TRBV9; D is perhaps TRBD1 (5 bases). The CDR3 has 16 residues. Germline lookup yields CDR1 SGDLS and CDR2 YYNGEE. Trimming removed 4 bases from V and 1 base from J, with 17 bases in between. CDR3 sequence: CASSPRSGGINYGYTF. The CDR3 nucleotides are TGTGCCAGCAGCCCCCGATCCGGGGGAATTAACTATGGCTACACCTTC.

This clonotype showed up many times. The rearrangement joins TRBV20-1 to TRBJ2-7; no clear D. The CDR3 length is 15 residues. The V gene lost 6 bases and the J gene lost 0 bases, with 18 bases spanning the gap. Germline loops: CDR1 DFQATT, CDR2 SNEGSKA (reference sequence). The CDR3 spells CSAPSLGGFSYEQYF. Written as DNA, the CDR3 is TGCAGTGCGCCCTCGCTAGGCGGTTTCTCCTACGAGCAGTACTTC.

The rearrangement joins TRBV6-2 or TRBV6-3 to TRBJ2-5; weak D call: TRBD2 (5 bases). From germline, CDR1 is MNHEY and CDR2 SVGEGT. Trimming left V 4 bases short and J 7 bases short, with 19 bases between. CDR3 length: 15 residues. The CDR3, as DNA: TGTGCCAGCAGTTCCACCTCTAGGAGCGGAGGGACCCAGTACTTC. Translating it yields CASSSTSRSGGTQYF.

This clonotype was seen ten or more times. The rearrangement joins TRBV7-8 to TRBJ2-3; 7 nucleotides line up with TRBD1. CDR3 length: 17 amino acids. Germline V lookup: CDR1 SGHVS, CDR2 FQNEAQ. Trimming removed 4 bases from V and 1 base from J; junction bases left unmatched: 11. The CDR3 spells CASSWTTGTVGTDTQYF. CDR3 DNA sequence: TGTGCCAGCAGCTGGACGACCGGGACAGTGGGCACAGATACGCAGTATTTT.

The J gene is TRBJ1-1, the V gene TRBV6-5, with TRBD1 matching over 11 bases. The CDR3 is 15 amino acids. Germline assignment: CDR1 MNHEY and CDR2 SVGAGI. V gave up 6 bases and J gave up 0 bases; unmatched junction bases: 3. CDR3 loop: CASRWTGGMNTEAFF. CDR3 in DNA: TGTGCCAGCAGATGGACAGGGGGCATGAACACTGAAGCTTTCTTT.

This clonotype was observed a handful of times. The chain has TRBV29-1 and TRBJ2-4; 11 nucleotides line up with TRBD1. V gave up 7 bases and J gave up 0 bases; unmatched junction bases: 14. Germline lookup yields CDR1 SQVTM and CDR2 ANQGSEA. This CDR3 spans 18 amino acids. In DNA, the CDR3 is TGCAGCGGGTATGGACAGGGGGCCCCGGTTGGAGCCAAAAACATTCAGTACTTC. Amino acid sequence: CSGYGQGAPVGAKNIQYF.

This clonotype has ten or more counts. V usage is TRBV27 and J usage is TRBJ1-1; maybe TRBD1 (6 bases). V was shortened by 6 bases and J by 5 bases, with 13 bases between the two germline ends. The CDR3 extends over 13 amino acids. Germline V gives CDR1 MNHEY, CDR2 SMNVEV (reference sequence). CDR3 coding DNA: TGTGCCAGCAGGGTACAGGGTTTTACTGAAGCTTTCTTT. Translating it yields CASRVQGFTEAFF.